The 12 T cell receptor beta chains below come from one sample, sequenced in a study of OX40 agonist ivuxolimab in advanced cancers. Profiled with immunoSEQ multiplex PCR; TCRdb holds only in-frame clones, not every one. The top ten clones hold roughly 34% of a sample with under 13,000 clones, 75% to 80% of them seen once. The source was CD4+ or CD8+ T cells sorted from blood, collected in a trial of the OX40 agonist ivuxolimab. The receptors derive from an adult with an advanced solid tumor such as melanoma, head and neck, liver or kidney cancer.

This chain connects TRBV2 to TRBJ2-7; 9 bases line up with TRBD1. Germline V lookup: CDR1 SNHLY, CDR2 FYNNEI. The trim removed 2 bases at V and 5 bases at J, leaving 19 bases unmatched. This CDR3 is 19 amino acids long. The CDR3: CASSEIPSIMTGGADEQYF. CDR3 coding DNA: TGTGCCAGCAGTGAAATTCCCTCAATTATGACAGGGGGAGCGGACGAGCAGTACTTC.

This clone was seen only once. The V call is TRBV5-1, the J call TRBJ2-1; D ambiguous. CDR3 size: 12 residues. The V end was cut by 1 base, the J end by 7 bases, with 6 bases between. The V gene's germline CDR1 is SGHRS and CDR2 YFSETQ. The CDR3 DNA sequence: TGCGCCAGCAGCTTGACCCGAAATGAGCAGTTCTTC. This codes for CASSLTRNEQFF. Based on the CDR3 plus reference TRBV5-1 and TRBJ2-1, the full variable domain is KAGVTQTPRYLIKTRGQQVTLSCSPISGHRSVSWYQQTPGQGLQFLFEYFSETQRNKGNFPGRFSGRQFSNSRSEMNVSTLELGDSALYLCASSLTRNEQFFGPGTRLTVL.

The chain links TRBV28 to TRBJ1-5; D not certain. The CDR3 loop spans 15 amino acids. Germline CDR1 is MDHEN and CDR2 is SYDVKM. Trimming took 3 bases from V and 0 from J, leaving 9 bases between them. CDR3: CASSLVLNSNQPQHF. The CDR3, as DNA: TGTGCCAGCAGTTTGGTCCTAAATAGCAATCAGCCCCAGCATTTT.

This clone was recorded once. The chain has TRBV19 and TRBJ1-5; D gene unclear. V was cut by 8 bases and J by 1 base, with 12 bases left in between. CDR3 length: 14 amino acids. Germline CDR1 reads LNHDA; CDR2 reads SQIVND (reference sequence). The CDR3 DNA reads TGTGCCAGTGAATTTGGCAGAAGCAATCAGCCCCAGCATTTT. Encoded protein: CASEFGRSNQPQHF.

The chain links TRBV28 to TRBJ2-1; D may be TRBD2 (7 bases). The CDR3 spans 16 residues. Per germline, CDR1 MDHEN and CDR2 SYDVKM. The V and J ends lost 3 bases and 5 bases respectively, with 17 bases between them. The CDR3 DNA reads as TGTGCCAGCAGTTTTTTGGGGAACGGGGGGCACAATGAGCAGTTCTTC. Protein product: CASSFLGNGGHNEQFF.

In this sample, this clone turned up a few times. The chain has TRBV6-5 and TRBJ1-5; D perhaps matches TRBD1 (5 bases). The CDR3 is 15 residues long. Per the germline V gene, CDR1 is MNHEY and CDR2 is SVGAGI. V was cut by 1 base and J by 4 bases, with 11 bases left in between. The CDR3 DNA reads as TGTGCCAGCAGTTACTTCCCAGGGAGGAATCAGCCCCAGCATTTT. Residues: CASSYFPGRNQPQHF.

The CDR3 DNA is TGTGCCATCAGTGGTTCTAGCGGGGGGACAACCAATGAGCAGTTCTTC. It codes for CAISGSSGGTTNEQFF. The chain employs TRBV10-3 and TRBJ2-1; 11 bases align to TRBD2. The J segment lost 6 bases and the V segment lost 4 bases, leaving 8 bases of the junction unmatched. Germline loops: CDR1 ENHRY, CDR2 SYGVKD. CDR3 length: 16 residues.

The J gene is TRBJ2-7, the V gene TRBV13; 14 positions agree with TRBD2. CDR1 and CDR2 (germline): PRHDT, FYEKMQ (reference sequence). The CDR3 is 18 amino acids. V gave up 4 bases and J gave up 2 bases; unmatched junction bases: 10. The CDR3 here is CASSSGTSGRRVPYEQYF. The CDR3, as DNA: TGTGCCAGCAGCTCAGGGACTAGCGGGAGACGGGTCCCCTACGAGCAGTACTTC.

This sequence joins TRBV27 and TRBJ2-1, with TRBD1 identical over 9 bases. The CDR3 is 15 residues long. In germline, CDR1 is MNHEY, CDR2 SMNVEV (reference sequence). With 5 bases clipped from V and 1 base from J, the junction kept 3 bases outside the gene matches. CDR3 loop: CASSLGTGSYNEQFF. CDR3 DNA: TGTGCCAGCAGTCTGGGGACAGGGTCCTACAATGAGCAGTTCTTC.

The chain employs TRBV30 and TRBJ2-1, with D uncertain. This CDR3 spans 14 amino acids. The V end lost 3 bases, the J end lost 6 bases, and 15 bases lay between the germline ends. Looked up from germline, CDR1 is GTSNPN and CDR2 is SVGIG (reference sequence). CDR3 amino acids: CAWRKIPVINEQFF. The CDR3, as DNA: TGTGCCTGGAGGAAAATTCCAGTAATCAATGAGCAGTTCTTC.

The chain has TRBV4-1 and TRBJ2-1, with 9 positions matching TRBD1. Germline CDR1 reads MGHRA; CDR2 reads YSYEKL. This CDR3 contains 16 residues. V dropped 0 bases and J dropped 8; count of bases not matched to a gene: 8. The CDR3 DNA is TGCGCCAGCAGCCAAGATTTAGGGACAGGGCTCGATGAGCAGTTCTTC. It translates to CASSQDLGTGLDEQFF.

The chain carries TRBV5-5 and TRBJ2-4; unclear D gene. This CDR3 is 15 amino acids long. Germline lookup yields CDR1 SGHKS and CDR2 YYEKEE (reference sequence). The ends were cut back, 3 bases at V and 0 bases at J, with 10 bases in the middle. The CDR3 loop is CASSSSPIAKNIQYF. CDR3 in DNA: TGTGCCAGCAGCTCAAGCCCTATAGCCAAAAACATTCAGTACTTC.